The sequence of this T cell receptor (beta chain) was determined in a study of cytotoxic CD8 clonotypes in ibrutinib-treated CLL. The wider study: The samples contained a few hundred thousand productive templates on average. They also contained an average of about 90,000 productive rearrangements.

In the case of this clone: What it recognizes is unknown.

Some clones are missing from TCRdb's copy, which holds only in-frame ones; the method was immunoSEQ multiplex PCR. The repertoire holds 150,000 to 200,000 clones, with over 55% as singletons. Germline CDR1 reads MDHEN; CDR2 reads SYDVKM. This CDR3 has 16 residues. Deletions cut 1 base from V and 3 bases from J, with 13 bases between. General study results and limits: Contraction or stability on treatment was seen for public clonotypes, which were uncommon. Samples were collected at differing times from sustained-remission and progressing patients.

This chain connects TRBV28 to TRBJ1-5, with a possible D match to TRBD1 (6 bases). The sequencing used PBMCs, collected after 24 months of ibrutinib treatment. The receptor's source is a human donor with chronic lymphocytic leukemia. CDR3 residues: CASSLYQPGDNQPQHF. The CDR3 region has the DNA TGTGCCAGCAGTTTATATCAACCAGGGGACAATCAGCCCCAGCATTTT.